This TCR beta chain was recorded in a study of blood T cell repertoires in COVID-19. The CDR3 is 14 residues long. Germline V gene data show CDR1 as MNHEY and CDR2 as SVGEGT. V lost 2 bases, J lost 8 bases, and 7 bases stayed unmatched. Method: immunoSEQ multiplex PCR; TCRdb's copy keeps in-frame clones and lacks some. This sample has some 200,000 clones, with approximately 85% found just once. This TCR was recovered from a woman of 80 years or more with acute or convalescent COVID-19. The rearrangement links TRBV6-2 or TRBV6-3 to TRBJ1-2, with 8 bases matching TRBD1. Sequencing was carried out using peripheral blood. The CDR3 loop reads CASSYLTGALGYTF. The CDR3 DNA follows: TGTGCCAGCAGTTACCTGACAGGGGCACTCGGCTACACCTTC.